This T cell receptor beta chain is drawn from a study of blood T cell repertoires in COVID-19. This clone was detected only once. The CDR3 consists of 14 residues. The V gene lost 5 bases and the J gene lost 3 bases, with 10 bases spanning the gap. Germline-derived CDR1 and CDR2 are SEHNR and FQNEAQ (reference sequence). The data were produced by immunoSEQ multiplex PCR, yet TCRdb's version contains in-frame clones alone and is incomplete. The data contain around 45,000 clones, roughly nine tenths of them singletons. The sample taken for sequencing was peripheral blood. This TCR came from a human donor in a cohort sampled during active COVID-19. The V call is TRBV7-9, the J call TRBJ2-2; D gene ambiguous. CDR3 region: CASSPAVDTGELFF. The DNA of the CDR3 is TGTGCCAGCAGCCCCGCGGTGGACACCGGGGAGCTGTTTTTT.